Below are 3 T cell receptor beta chains sequenced from a single sample in a study of shared clonotypes between healthy human individuals. The assay was immunoSEQ multiplex PCR, and TCRdb's table has in-frame clones only and misses some. The table has roughly 2 million clones, about 95% seen once. Only CD45RO-negative cells positively selected for CCR7 counted as naive CD8 cells, so terminally differentiated effector memory CD45RA+ cells were excluded. The specimen was naive CD8+ T cells sorted from blood. The receptors derive from a man between 18 and 29 years old in good health.

For this clone: One end of the junction fails to match germline, which may point to a read error. This chain links TRBV5-4 with TRBJ1-1; D perhaps matches TRBD1 (5 bases). This CDR3 has 11 residues. Looked up from germline, CDR1 is SGHNT and CDR2 is YYREEE (reference sequence). CDR3 in DNA: TGTGCCAGCAGCTCGGGGCGGGGGGACCACTTT. Translation: CASSSGRGDHF.

The chain uses TRBV6-6 and TRBJ2-1; tentatively, D is TRBD2 (6 bases). This CDR3 is built from 13 residues. V was trimmed by 5 bases and J by 14 bases, leaving 19 bases between them. Germline V gene sequence: CDR1 MNHNY, CDR2 SVGAGI (reference sequence). The CDR3 region is CASSDPSGRLEFF. DNA for the CDR3: TGTGCCAGCAGTGACCCCTCCGGGAGATTGGAGTTCTTC.

The rearrangement joins TRBV5-6 to TRBJ1-6, with D unresolved. CDR1 and CDR2 from the germline V gene are SGHDT and YYEEEE. Trimming took 4 bases from V and 9 from J, leaving 8 bases between them. The CDR3 totals 12 residues. The CDR3 coding sequence is TGTGCCAGCAGCCGACTGATTTCACCCCTCCACTTT. Amino acids: CASSRLISPLHF.